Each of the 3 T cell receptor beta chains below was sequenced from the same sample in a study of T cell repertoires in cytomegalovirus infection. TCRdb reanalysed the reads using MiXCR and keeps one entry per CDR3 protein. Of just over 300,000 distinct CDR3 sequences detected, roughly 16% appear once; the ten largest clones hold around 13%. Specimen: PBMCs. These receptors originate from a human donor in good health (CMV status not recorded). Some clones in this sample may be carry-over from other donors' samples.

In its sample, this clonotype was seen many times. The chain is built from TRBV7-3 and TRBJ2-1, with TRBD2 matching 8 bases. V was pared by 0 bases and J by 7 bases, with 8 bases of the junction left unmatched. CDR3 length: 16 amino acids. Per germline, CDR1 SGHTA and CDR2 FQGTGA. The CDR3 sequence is CASSLTGGANMNEQFF. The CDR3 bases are TGTGCCAGCAGCTTAACCGGGGGGGCCAATATGAATGAGCAGTTCTTC.

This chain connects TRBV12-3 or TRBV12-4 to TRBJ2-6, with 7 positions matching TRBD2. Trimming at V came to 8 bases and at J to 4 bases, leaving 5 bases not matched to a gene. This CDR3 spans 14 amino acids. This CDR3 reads CASRHSGGANVLTF. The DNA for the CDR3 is TGTGCCAGCCGACATAGCGGGGGGGCCAACGTCCTGACTTTC.

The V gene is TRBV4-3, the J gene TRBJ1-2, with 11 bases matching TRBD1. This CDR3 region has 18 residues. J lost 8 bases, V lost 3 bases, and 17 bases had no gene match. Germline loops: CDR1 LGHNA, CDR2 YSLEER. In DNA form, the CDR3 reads TGCGCCAGCAGCCACGACGTTACCGGGACAGGGGGTTTAAAGGGCTACACCTTC. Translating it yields CASSHDVTGTGGLKGYTF.